This entry is about one T cell receptor (beta chain). Its target is unknown. These data come from a study of T-cell memory formation after mild COVID-19. Whole-study findings and limits: Clones shrinking between day 15 and 85 showed a balanced CD4/CD8 split, and those that grew later tilted toward CD4+.

With constant-segment primers, 5'RACE yielded cDNA libraries of TCR alpha and TCR beta that carried sample barcodes and UMIs. TCRdb ran MiXCR on the 5' RACE reads and lists one entry per CDR3 protein. The data show about 110,000 distinct CDR3 sequences, with approximately 22% seen just once and under 50% held by the top ten. The CDR3 sequence is 18 residues long. Looked up from germline, CDR1 is MNHEY and CDR2 is SVGEGT. V lost 6 bases and J lost 2; bases outside the gene matches: 15. This TCR derives from a man aged 18 to 30 who had mild COVID-19 (a few samples of this study predate the infection). Cell type and time point are not known. Sequences were obtained from PBMCs or a T cell subset sorted from them (not recorded which). This chain links TRBV6-2 or TRBV6-3 with TRBJ2-3, with 9 bases identical to TRBD1. In DNA, the CDR3 is TGTGCCAGCAGCCTTGCGACTCCTAGACAGGGGGACACAGATACGCAGTATTTT. Translation gives CASSLATPRQGDTDTQYF.